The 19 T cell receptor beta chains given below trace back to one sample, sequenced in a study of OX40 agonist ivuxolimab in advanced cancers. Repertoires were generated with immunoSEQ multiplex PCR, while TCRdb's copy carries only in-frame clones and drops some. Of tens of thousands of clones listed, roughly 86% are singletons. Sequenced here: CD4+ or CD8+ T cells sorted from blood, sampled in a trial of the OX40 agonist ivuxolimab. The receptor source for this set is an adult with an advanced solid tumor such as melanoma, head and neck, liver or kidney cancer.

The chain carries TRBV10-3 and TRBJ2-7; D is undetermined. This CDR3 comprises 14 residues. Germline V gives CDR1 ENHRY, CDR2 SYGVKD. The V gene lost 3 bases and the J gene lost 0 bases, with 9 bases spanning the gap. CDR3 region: CAISDYGGSYEQYF. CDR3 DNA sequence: TGTGCCATCAGTGACTATGGCGGCTCCTACGAGCAGTACTTC.

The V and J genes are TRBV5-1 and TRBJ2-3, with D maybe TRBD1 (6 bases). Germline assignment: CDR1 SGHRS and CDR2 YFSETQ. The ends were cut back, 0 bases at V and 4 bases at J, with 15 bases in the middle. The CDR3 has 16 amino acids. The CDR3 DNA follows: TGCGCCAGCAGCTTGGGAGACAGGCAGAGCGCAGATACGCAGTATTTT. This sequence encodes CASSLGDRQSADTQYF.

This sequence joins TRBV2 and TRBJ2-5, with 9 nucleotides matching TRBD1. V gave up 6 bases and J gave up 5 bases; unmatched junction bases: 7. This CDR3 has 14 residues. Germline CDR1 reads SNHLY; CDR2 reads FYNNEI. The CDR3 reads CASRWTGAAETQYF. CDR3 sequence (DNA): TGTGCCAGCAGGTGGACAGGGGCCGCCGAGACCCAGTACTTC.

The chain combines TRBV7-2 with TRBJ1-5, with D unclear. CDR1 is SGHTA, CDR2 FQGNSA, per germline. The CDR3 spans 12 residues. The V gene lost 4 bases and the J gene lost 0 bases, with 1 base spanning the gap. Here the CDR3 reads CASSYSNQPQHF. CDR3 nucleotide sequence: TGTGCCAGCAGCTATAGCAATCAGCCCCAGCATTTT.

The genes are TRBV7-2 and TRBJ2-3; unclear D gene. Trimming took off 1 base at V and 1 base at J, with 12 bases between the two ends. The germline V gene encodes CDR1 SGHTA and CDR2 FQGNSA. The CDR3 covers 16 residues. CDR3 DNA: TGTGCCAGCAGCTTAGAGATGCCAGGAGGCACAGATACGCAGTATTTT. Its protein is CASSLEMPGGTDTQYF.

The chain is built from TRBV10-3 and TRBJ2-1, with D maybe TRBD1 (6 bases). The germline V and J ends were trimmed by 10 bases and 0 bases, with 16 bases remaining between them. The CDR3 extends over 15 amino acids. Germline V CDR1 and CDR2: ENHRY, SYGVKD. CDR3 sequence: CASQGRGSSYNEQFF. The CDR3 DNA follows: TGTGCCAGCCAGGGAAGGGGGAGCTCCTACAATGAGCAGTTCTTC.

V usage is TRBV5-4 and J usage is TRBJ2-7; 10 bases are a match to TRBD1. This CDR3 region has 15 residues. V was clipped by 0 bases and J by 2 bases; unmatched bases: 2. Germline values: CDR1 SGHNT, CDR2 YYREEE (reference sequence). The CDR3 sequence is CASSLGTGGTYEQYF. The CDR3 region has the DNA TGTGCCAGCAGCTTGGGGACAGGGGGTACCTACGAGCAGTACTTC.

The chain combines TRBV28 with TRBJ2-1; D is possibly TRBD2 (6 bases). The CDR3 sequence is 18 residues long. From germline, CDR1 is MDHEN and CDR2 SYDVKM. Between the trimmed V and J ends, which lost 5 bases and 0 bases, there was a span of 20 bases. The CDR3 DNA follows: TGTGCCAGCAGTACCTCCCATGACCGGGGGAGCTCCTACAATGAGCAGTTCTTC. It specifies CASSTSHDRGSSYNEQFF.

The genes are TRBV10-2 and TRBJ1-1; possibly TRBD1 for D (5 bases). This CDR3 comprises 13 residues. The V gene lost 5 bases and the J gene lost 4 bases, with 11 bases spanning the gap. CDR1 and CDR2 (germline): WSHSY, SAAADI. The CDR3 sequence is CASSKGEGTEAFF. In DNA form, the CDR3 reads TGCGCCAGCAGTAAAGGGGAAGGCACTGAAGCTTTCTTT.

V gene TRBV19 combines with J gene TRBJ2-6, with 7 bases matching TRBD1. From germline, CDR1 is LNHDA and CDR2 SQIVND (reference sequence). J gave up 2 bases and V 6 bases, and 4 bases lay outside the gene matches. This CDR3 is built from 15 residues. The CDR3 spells CASSITGAGANVLTF. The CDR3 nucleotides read TGTGCCAGTAGCATCACAGGGGCTGGGGCCAACGTCCTGACTTTC. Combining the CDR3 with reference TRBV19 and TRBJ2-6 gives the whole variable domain DGGITQSPKYLFRKEGQNVTLSCEQNLNHDAMYWYRQDPGQGLRLIYYSQIVNDFQKGDIAEGYSVSREKKESFPLTVTSAQKNPTAFYLCASSITGAGANVLTFGAGSRLTVL.

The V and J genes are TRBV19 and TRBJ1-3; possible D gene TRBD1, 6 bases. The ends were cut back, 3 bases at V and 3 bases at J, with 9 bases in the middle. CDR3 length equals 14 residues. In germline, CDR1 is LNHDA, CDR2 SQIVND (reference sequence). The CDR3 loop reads CASSMGAFGNTIYF. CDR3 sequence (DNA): TGTGCCAGTAGTATGGGGGCGTTTGGAAACACCATATATTTT.

In DNA, the CDR3 is TGTGCCAGCAGCTTGGCTAGCGGGAGGACCAACAATGAGCAGTTCTTC. Amino acids: CASSLASGRTNNEQFF. The chain employs TRBV5-4 and TRBJ2-1; 11 nucleotides line up with TRBD2. V dropped 0 bases and J dropped 5; count of bases not matched to a gene: 4. Germline V CDR1 and CDR2: SGHNT, YYREEE (reference sequence). CDR3 length equals 16 residues.

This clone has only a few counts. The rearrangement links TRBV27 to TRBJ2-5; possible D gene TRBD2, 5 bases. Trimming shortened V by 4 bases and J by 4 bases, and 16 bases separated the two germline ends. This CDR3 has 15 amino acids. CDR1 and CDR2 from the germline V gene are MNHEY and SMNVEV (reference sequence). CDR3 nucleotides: TGTGCCAGCAGTTCCCCCCGGGGTCTAGGAGAGACCCAGTACTTC. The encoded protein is CASSSPRGLGETQYF.

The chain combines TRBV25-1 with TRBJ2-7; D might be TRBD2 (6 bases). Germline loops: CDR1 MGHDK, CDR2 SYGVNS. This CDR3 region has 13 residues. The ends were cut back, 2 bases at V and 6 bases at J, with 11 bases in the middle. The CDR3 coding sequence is TGTGCCAGCAGTGAACCCTCCGGGGGCGAGCAGTACTTC. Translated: CASSEPSGGEQYF.

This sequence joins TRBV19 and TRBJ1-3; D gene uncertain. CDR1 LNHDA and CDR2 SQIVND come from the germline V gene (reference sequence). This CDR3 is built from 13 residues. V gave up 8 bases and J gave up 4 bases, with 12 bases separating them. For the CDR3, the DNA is TGTGCCAGTGGAATCCAGGCAGGAAACACCATATATTTT. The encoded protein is CASGIQAGNTIYF.

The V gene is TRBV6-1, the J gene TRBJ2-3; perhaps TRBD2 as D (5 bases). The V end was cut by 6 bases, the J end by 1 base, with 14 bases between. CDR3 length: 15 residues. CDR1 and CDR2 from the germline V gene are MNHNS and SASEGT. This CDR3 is CASSLTGVGTDTQYF. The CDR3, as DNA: TGTGCCAGCAGCTTAACCGGGGTGGGCACAGATACGCAGTATTTT.

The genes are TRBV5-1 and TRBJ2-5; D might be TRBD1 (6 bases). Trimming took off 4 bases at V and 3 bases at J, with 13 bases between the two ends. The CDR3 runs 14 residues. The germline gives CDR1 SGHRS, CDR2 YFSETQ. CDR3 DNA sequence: TGCGCCAGCAGCGGTGGCGCAGGGGAAGAGACCCAGTACTTC. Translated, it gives CASSGGAGEETQYF. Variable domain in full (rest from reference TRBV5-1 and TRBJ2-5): KAGVTQTPRYLIKTRGQQVTLSCSPISGHRSVSWYQQTPGQGLQFLFEYFSETQRNKGNFPGRFSGRQFSNSRSEMNVSTLELGDSALYLCASSGGAGEETQYFGPGTRLLVL.

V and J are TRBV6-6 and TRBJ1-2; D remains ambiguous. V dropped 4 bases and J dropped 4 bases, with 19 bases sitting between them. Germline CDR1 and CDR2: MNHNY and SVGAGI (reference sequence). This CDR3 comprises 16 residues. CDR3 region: CASSSLRLKVSYGYTF. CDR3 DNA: TGTGCCAGCAGTTCCCTCCGTTTGAAGGTTAGCTATGGCTACACCTTC.

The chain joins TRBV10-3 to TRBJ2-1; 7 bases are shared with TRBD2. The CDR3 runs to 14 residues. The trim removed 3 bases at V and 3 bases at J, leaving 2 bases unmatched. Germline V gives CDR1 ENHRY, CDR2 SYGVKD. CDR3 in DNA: TGTGCCATCAGTGAAGGACTAGACTACAATGAGCAGTTCTTC. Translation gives CAISEGLDYNEQFF.